This T cell receptor (beta chain) was sequenced in a study of glioma-infiltrating T cells after dendritic cell vaccination. Study-level points and caveats: Only a small number of patients had complete blood and tumor samples.

Time point specified: after dendritic cell vaccination, including at tumor progression/relapse. For this clone: No antigen is known for it.

Assay: immunoSEQ multiplex PCR; the TCRdb copy retains only in-frame clones and omits some. Counted here are over 75,000 clones, 75% to 85% occurring once; the ten biggest clones make up roughly 2.1%. V lost 6 bases, J lost 8 bases, and 10 bases stayed unmatched. The CDR3 runs 14 residues. From germline, CDR1 is LNHDA and CDR2 SQIVND (reference sequence). Sequences were derived from blood, sampled after dendritic cell vaccination. The gene calls are TRBV19 and TRBJ2-1, with TRBD2 identical over 7 bases. The source of this sequence is a human donor with glioblastoma. The CDR3 DNA follows: TGTGCCAGTAGCCGTGGGGGGGAAGGGCATGAGCAGTTCTTC. Its protein product is CASSRGGEGHEQFF.